This entry concerns a single T cell receptor (beta chain). Its antigen is currently unknown. This record belongs to a study of shared clonotypes between healthy human individuals. General study results and limits: Clonotype sharing levels among donors were expected to vary with sequencing depth.

Study donors comprised healthy, HIV-negative adults devoid of recent acute infection or vaccination. Clones were read by immunoSEQ multiplex PCR, and TCRdb kept only the in-frame ones, dropping some. The table records about 470,000 clones, more than 75% of them present only once. Deletions cut 3 bases from V and 7 bases from J, with 12 bases between. CDR1 is GTSNPN, CDR2 SVGIG, per germline (reference sequence). The CDR3 extends over 13 amino acids. The sequencing input was PBMCs. The clonotype originates from a woman in her forties in good health. Some clones in this sample may be carry-over from other donors' samples. This chain joins TRBV30 and TRBJ2-2; possibly TRBD1 for D (6 bases). The CDR3 DNA reads as TGTGCCTGGAGAAACAGGGTCAGCGGGGAGCTGTTTTTT. Translating gives CAWRNRVSGELFF.